The 26 T cell receptor beta chains in this list originate from one sample, sequenced in a study of radiotherapy plus CTLA-4 blockade in lung cancer. The repertoire was sequenced with immunoSEQ multiplex PCR; TCRdb's copy has only in-frame clones and lacks some. The sample holds approximately 69,000 clones, over 65% seen once. The specimen was peripheral blood, collected from a patient treated with radiotherapy plus ipilimumab. All receptors come from a human donor with non-small cell lung cancer who had a complete response to radiotherapy plus ipilimumab.

This clone was seen just once. The chain is built from TRBV30 and TRBJ1-6; weak D call: TRBD1 (5 bases). This CDR3 has 13 residues. Trimming removed 3 bases at V and 9 bases at J, with 12 bases between. CDR1 is GTSNPN and CDR2 is SVGIG in the germline V gene (reference sequence). The CDR3 region has the DNA TGTGCCTGGAGGGACATGAAGGGTTCACCCCTCCACTTT. Its translation: CAWRDMKGSPLHF.

This clone was seen just once. The CDR3 DNA reads as TGTGCCAGCAGTTTATGCTCCATCTCTGGAAACACCATATATTTT. It yields the protein CASSLCSISGNTIYF. The gene calls are TRBV27 and TRBJ1-3; D uncertain. Germline loops: CDR1 MNHEY, CDR2 SMNVEV (reference sequence). V lost 1 base and J lost 0, with 7 bases in between. CDR3 length: 15 residues.

V and J are TRBV5-1 and TRBJ2-7; TRBD1 matches at 7 bases. Trimming took 7 bases from V and 4 from J; bases not matched to a gene: 11. Germline CDR1 reads SGHRS; CDR2 reads YFSETQ. The CDR3 covers 14 residues. The CDR3 loop reads CASRGTVRGYEQYF. DNA for the CDR3: TGCGCCAGCCGTGGGACAGTTAGAGGGTACGAGCAGTACTTC.

The chain carries TRBV6-1 and TRBJ2-3; possibly TRBD1 for D (6 bases). V was clipped by 3 bases and J by 1 base, with 14 bases between them. From germline, CDR1 is MNHNS and CDR2 SASEGT. This CDR3 region has 16 residues. CDR3: CASSDRQGHGTDTQYF. CDR3 DNA: TGTGCCAGCAGTGATAGGCAGGGGCACGGCACAGATACGCAGTATTTT.

The CDR3 nucleotides read TGTGCCAGCAGCTTTTACGCGGGAGGTACAGATACGCAGTATTTT. This sequence encodes CASSFYAGGTDTQYF. The chain couples TRBV7-2 to TRBJ2-3, with TRBD2 identical over 8 bases. Germline CDR1 and CDR2: SGHTA and FQGNSA. V lost 3 bases, J lost 3 bases, and 5 bases stayed unmatched. The CDR3 totals 15 residues.

The rearrangement uses TRBV5-1 and TRBJ2-7; 10 bases are a match to TRBD1. The germline CDR1 and CDR2 sequences are SGHRS and YFSETQ. The trim removed 3 bases at V and 1 base at J, leaving 7 bases unmatched. The CDR3 has 16 residues. The CDR3 loop reads CASSWTMDRGSYEQYF. For the CDR3, the DNA is TGCGCCAGCAGCTGGACGATGGACAGGGGGTCCTACGAGCAGTACTTC.

The chain links TRBV30 to TRBJ1-4; possible D gene TRBD1, 6 bases. The CDR3 is made up of 15 amino acids. Germline V lookup: CDR1 GTSNPN, CDR2 SVGIG (reference sequence). Trimming took off 0 bases at V and 6 bases at J, with 14 bases between the two ends. The CDR3 is CAWSVLGGADEKLFF. The CDR3 nucleotides read TGTGCCTGGAGTGTACTGGGGGGGGCCGATGAAAAACTGTTTTTT.

The chain carries TRBV9 and TRBJ2-1; D call uncertain. Germline V CDR1 and CDR2: SGDLS, YYNGEE. The CDR3 is 13 residues long. V lost 5 bases to trimming and J lost 3 bases, with 9 bases between them. The CDR3 loop reads CASSSLYYNEQFF. The DNA for the CDR3 is TGTGCCAGCAGTAGCCTGTACTACAATGAGCAGTTCTTC.

In DNA form, the CDR3 reads TGTGCCAGTAGTTTAGGACAGGGATTGAACACTGAAGCTTTCTTT. Encoded protein: CASSLGQGLNTEAFF. V and J are TRBV19 and TRBJ1-1, with 8 bases aligning to TRBD1. The CDR3 runs to 15 residues. The germline V gene has CDR1 LNHDA and CDR2 SQIVND (reference sequence). After removal of 5 bases from V and 0 bases from J, the junction contained 5 bases not matched to a gene.

The chain is built from TRBV5-1 and TRBJ1-2, with D possibly being TRBD1 (5 bases). Germline V lookup: CDR1 SGHRS, CDR2 YFSETQ. Trimming shortened V by 0 bases and J by 2 bases, and 11 bases separated the two germline ends. CDR3 size: 15 residues. The CDR3 nucleotides read TGCGCCAGCAGCTTGGGTGCAGGGCACAACTATGGCTACACCTTC. Amino acid sequence: CASSLGAGHNYGYTF.

In DNA, the CDR3 is TGTGCCAGCAGATCGGACAGAGTTAACACTGAAGCTTTCTTT. Amino acids: CASRSDRVNTEAFF. The V call is TRBV7-2, the J call TRBJ1-1, with a weak D call TRBD1 (6 bases). Between the trimmed V and J ends, which lost 6 bases and 2 bases, there was a span of 13 bases. Germline CDR1 reads SGHTA; CDR2 reads FQGNSA. The CDR3 contains 14 residues.

The CDR3 here is CASSPTRTLTEQYV. CDR3 nucleotides: TGTGCCAGCAGCCCAACCCGGACTTTAACCGAGCAGTACGTC. This chain uses TRBV7-2 with TRBJ2-7; D perhaps matches TRBD2 (5 bases). V was trimmed by 5 bases and J by 6 bases, leaving 17 bases between them. The CDR3 covers 14 residues. Germline CDR1 reads SGHTA; CDR2 reads FQGNSA.

V gene TRBV19 combines with J gene TRBJ2-6; 7 positions match TRBD1. The CDR3 length is 17 residues. CDR1 is LNHDA and CDR2 is SQIVND in the germline V gene (reference sequence). V shed 8 bases and J 0 bases; nucleotides not matched to a gene: 10. The CDR3 region has the DNA TGTGCCAGTCAATATGGGACAGTCTACTCTGGGGCCAACGTCCTGACTTTC. It encodes CASQYGTVYSGANVLTF. Complete variable domain (other parts from reference TRBV19 and TRBJ2-6): DGGITQSPKYLFRKEGQNVTLSCEQNLNHDAMYWYRQDPGQGLRLIYYSQIVNDFQKGDIAEGYSVSREKKESFPLTVTSAQKNPTAFYLCASQYGTVYSGANVLTFGAGSRLTVL.

This chain links TRBV19 with TRBJ1-4, with D perhaps matching TRBD1 (5 bases). CDR3 size: 14 residues. Germline-derived CDR1 and CDR2 are LNHDA and SQIVND (reference sequence). The V end lost 6 bases, the J end lost 7 bases, and 15 bases lay between the germline ends. The CDR3 DNA follows: TGTGCCAGTAGCTTCGGGGGGGAGGTTGAAAAACTGTTTTTT. It yields the protein CASSFGGEVEKLFF.

The CDR3 protein is CASSQRSFRTAEQYF. The CDR3 DNA is TGTGCCAGCAGCCAACGGTCTTTCCGGACGGCAGAGCAGTACTTC. The chain has TRBV14 and TRBJ2-7; the D is unclear. The V and J ends lost 2 bases and 7 bases respectively, with 18 bases between them. Germline assignment: CDR1 SGHDN and CDR2 FVKESK. CDR3 length equals 15 residues.

V is TRBV5-6 and J is TRBJ1-1, with D unresolved. CDR1 SGHDT and CDR2 YYEEEE come from the germline V gene. This CDR3 is 14 amino acids long. V gave up 1 base and J gave up 4 bases, with 11 bases separating them. CDR3 sequence reads: CASSLWQKGTEAFF. The CDR3, as DNA: TGTGCCAGCAGCTTGTGGCAGAAAGGCACTGAAGCTTTCTTT.

The chain couples TRBV9 to TRBJ2-1; D gene unclear. The CDR3 length is 19 residues. CDR1 is SGDLS, CDR2 YYNGEE, per germline. With 4 bases removed from V and 14 bases from J, the gap between germline ends came to 37 bases. CDR3 nucleotides: TGTGCCAGCAGCTCCCGTAGCCCCCTTTCCTCCGGGCCCCGGGTCAAAGAGTTCTTC. As protein: CASSSRSPLSSGPRVKEFF.

This chain uses TRBV5-1 with TRBJ2-3, with D tentatively TRBD2 (6 bases). CDR3 length: 15 amino acids. Germline V gene data show CDR1 as SGHRS and CDR2 as YFSETQ. Trimming removed 6 bases at V and 4 bases at J, with 18 bases between. CDR3 sequence reads: CASTRDAGFSDTQYF. Here the CDR3 DNA reads TGCGCCAGCACCAGGGATGCGGGATTCTCAGATACGCAGTATTTT.

The CDR3 nucleotides are TGTGCCAGCCAGGGGGCGGTCAATCAGCCCCAGCATTTT. Encoded protein: CASQGAVNQPQHF. V and J are TRBV25-1 and TRBJ1-5, with 8 bases matching TRBD1. Germline CDR1 MGHDK, CDR2 SYGVNS. V was pared by 8 bases and J by 3 bases, with 3 bases of the junction left unmatched. There are 13 residues in the CDR3.

This chain links TRBV10-3 with TRBJ1-1, with TRBD1 matching 8 bases. V lost 6 bases to trimming and J lost 3 bases; unmatched junction nucleotides: 6. The CDR3 totals 14 residues. Germline V CDR1 and CDR2: ENHRY, SYGVKD. In DNA form, the CDR3 reads TGTGCCATCAGGGGAAAGACAGGGGACACTGAAGCTTTCTTT. Protein: CAIRGKTGDTEAFF.

The V gene is TRBV11-2, the J gene TRBJ1-6, with D possibly TRBD1 on 5 matching bases. Trimming removed 2 bases at V and 3 bases at J, with 11 bases between. This CDR3 is built from 16 residues. Germline loops: CDR1 SGHAT, CDR2 FQNNGV. CDR3 residues: CASSLNPGGYNSPLHF. The CDR3, as DNA: TGTGCCAGCAGCTTAAACCCCGGGGGCTATAATTCACCCCTCCACTTT.

The chain is built from TRBV14 and TRBJ2-6, with unresolved D. Between the trimmed V and J ends, which lost 4 bases and 2 bases, there was a span of 9 bases. The CDR3 is 15 amino acids. Germline V gives CDR1 SGHDN, CDR2 FVKESK. The CDR3 DNA is TGTGCCAGCAGCCTAAGGGCGCCTGGGGCCAACGTCCTGACTTTC. Translating gives CASSLRAPGANVLTF.

The V gene is TRBV5-4, the J gene TRBJ2-7; 8 bases line up with TRBD1. The junction had 6 bases not matched to a gene; V was cut back by 1 base and J by 3 bases. This CDR3 has 15 residues. In germline, CDR1 is SGHNT, CDR2 YYREEE (reference sequence). This CDR3 is CASSLSSGGLYEQYF. The CDR3 coding sequence is TGTGCCAGCAGCTTGAGCTCAGGGGGCCTCTACGAGCAGTACTTC.

The chain employs TRBV19 and TRBJ1-1, with a possible D match to TRBD1 (5 bases). The CDR3 loop spans 13 amino acids. Germline V lookup: CDR1 LNHDA, CDR2 SQIVND (reference sequence). The CDR3: CATSPLGVTEAFF. The CDR3, as DNA: TGTGCAACAAGTCCCCTGGGGGTGACTGAAGCTTTCTTT.

This chain joins TRBV7-2 and TRBJ1-2; perhaps TRBD1 as D (5 bases). The V and J ends lost 1 base and 4 bases respectively, with 13 bases between them. The V gene's germline CDR1 is SGHTA and CDR2 FQGNSA. The CDR3 has 15 amino acids. CDR3 coding DNA: TGTGCCAGCAGCTTAGGAGGGGAGGCTTCCTATGGCTACACCTTC. Protein sequence: CASSLGGEASYGYTF.

In this sample, this clone turned up a few times. This rearrangement joins TRBV27 to TRBJ1-1; 7 positions match TRBD1. The CDR3 is made up of 15 amino acids. V lost 5 bases, J lost 4 bases, and 10 bases stayed unmatched. CDR1 is MNHEY, CDR2 SMNVEV, per germline (reference sequence). CDR3 residues: CASSPQGRGSTEAFF. CDR3 nucleotides: TGTGCCAGCAGTCCACAGGGGAGGGGGAGCACTGAAGCTTTCTTT.